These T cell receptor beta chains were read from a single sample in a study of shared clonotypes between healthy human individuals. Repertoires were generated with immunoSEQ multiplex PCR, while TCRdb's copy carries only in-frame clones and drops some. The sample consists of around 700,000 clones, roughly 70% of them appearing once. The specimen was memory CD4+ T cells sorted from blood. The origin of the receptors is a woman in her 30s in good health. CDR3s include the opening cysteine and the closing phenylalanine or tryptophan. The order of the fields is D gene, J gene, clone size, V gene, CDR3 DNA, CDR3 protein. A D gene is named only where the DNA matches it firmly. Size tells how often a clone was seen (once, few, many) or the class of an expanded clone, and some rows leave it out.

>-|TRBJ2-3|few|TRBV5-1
TGCGCCAGCAGCTTGGGTGGGGCCCCCGCCACAGATACGCAGTATTTT
CASSLGGAPATDTQYF
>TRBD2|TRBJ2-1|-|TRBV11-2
TGTGCCAGCAGCTTATCTAGCGGGAGGTACAATGAGCAGTTCTTC
CASSLSSGRYNEQFF
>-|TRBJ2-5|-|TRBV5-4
TGTGCCAGCAGCCCGAAGGCGGCTATTCAAGAGACCCAGTACTTC
CASSPKAAIQETQYF
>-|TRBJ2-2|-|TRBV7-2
TGTGCCAGCAGCTTTCAAGCCGCTGACACCGGGGAGCTGTTTTTT
CASSFQAADTGELFF
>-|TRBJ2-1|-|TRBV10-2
TGCGCCAGCAGTGAGATTCCCTCACTCGGGGGAAATGAGCAGTTCTTC
CASSEIPSLGGNEQFF
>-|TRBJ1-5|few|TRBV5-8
TGTGCCAGCAGCCCGGTTCTACAGTCGGATAGCAATCAGCCCCAGCATTTT
CASSPVLQSDSNQPQHF
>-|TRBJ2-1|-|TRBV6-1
TGTGCCAGCAGTGAAGGGAGATGGACTGAGGGGTACAATGAGCAGTTCTTC
CASSEGRWTEGYNEQFF
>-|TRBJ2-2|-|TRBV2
TGTGCCAGAGAGAAGGTGGGCGGGACGAACACCGGGGAGCTGTTTTTT
CAREKVGGTNTGELFF
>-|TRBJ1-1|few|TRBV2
TGTGCCAGTCGGGAGCGGGAGCTAGGAGTGAGTGAAGCTTTCTTT
CASRERELGVSEAFF
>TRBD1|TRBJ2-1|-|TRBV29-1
TGCAGCGTCGGGACAGGGTTGGACAATGAGCAGTTCTTC
CSVGTGLDNEQFF
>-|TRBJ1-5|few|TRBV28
TGTGCCAGCAGTGCAGGAGAAAATCAGCCCCAGCATTTT
CASSAGENQPQHF
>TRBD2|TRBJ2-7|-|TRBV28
TGTGCCAGCAGCCAACTAGCGGGAGTCGCCGAGCAGTACTTC
CASSQLAGVAEQYF
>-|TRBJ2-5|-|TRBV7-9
TGTGCCAGCCGGTGGGGCGAAGAGACCCAGTACTTC
CASRWGEETQYF
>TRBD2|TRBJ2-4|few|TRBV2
TGTGCCAGCAGTGATGCCCCAGCGGGGTTTCAGTACTTC
CASSDAPAGFQYF
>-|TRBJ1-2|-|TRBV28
TGTGCCAGCAGTTTAGTCGGCGGAGGTCTAAACTATGGCTACACCTTC
CASSLVGGGLNYGYTF
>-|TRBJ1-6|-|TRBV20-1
TGCAGTGATTCACCCCTCCACTTT
CSDSPLHF
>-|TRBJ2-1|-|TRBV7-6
TGTGCCAGCAGCTTAGGCCCTTCAAACAATGAGCAGTTCTTC
CASSLGPSNNEQFF
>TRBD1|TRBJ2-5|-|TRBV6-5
TGTGCCAGCAGTTCAAGACAGGGACAGCGAGAGACCCAGTACTTC
CASSSRQGQRETQYF